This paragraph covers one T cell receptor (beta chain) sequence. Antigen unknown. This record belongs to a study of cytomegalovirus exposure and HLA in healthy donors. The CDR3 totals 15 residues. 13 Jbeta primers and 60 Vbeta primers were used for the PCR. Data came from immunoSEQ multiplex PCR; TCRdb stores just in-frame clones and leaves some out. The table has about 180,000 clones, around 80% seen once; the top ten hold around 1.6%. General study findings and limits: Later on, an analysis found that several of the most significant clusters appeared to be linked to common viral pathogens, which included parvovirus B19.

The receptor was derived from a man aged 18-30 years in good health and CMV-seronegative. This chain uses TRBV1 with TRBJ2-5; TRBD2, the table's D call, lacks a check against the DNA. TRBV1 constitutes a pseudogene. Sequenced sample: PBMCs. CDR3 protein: CTSSPPPTGGETQYF. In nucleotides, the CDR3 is TGCACCAGCAGCCCTCCTCCTACGGGGGGAGAGACCCAGTACTTC.